This passage covers 27 T cell receptor beta chains from one sample sequenced in a study of blood T cell repertoires in COVID-19. Measured with immunoSEQ multiplex PCR; TCRdb has only the in-frame clones, and not every one. This sample carries a few hundred thousand clones, less than 90% of them seen once, and the ten largest clones take about 1.5%. Sequencing was performed on peripheral blood. These receptors were collected from a woman aged 40-49 years who had recovered from COVID-19.

This chain uses TRBV28 with TRBJ2-6; no clear D gene. V was cut by 7 bases and J by 0 bases, with 13 bases left in between. CDR1 and CDR2 from the germline V gene are MDHEN and SYDVKM. CDR3 length: 16 residues. This chain's CDR3 is CASTQPGDSGANVLTF. CDR3 sequence (DNA): TGTGCCAGCACCCAACCCGGTGACTCTGGGGCCAACGTCCTGACTTTC.

V usage is TRBV29-1 and J usage is TRBJ2-4; 11 bases align to TRBD1. CDR1 is SQVTM and CDR2 is ANQGSEA in the germline V gene. CDR3 length equals 14 residues. V shed 3 bases and J 3 bases; nucleotides not matched to a gene: 1. The CDR3 loop is CSVDGTGGKNIQYF. Here the CDR3 DNA reads TGCAGCGTTGATGGGACAGGGGGCAAAAACATTCAGTACTTC.

This rearrangement joins TRBV2 to TRBJ2-5, with 14 bases fitting TRBD2. From germline, CDR1 is SNHLY and CDR2 FYNNEI. The CDR3 length is 17 residues. V shed 3 bases, J shed 5 bases, and the junction held 8 bases outside the gene matches. The CDR3 protein is CASSEGLAGAKRETQYF. The CDR3 region has the DNA TGTGCCAGCAGTGAGGGACTAGCGGGGGCCAAACGGGAGACCCAGTACTTC.

The chain combines TRBV6-5 with TRBJ2-7; tentatively, D is TRBD2 (5 bases). Per the germline V gene, CDR1 is MNHEY and CDR2 is SVGAGI. V was cut by 6 bases and J by 5 bases, with 20 bases left in between. CDR3 length: 15 amino acids. The chain's CDR3 is CASRALVRAGNEQYF. The CDR3 DNA sequence: TGTGCCAGCAGAGCTTTAGTGCGGGCCGGGAACGAGCAGTACTTC.

V gene TRBV15 combines with J gene TRBJ1-1; D is possibly TRBD1 (6 bases). CDR3 length equals 16 residues. Germline V gene lookup returns CDR1 LNHNV and CDR2 YYDKDF (reference sequence). Trimming took 3 bases from V and 1 from J, leaving 15 bases between them. This CDR3 reads CATSRGGLDGNTEAFF. CDR3 DNA sequence: TGTGCCACCAGCAGGGGGGGGCTAGACGGGAACACTGAAGCTTTCTTT. The full variable domain, completed using reference TRBV15 and TRBJ1-1, is DAMVIQNPRYQVTQFGKPVTLSCSQTLNHNVMYWYQQKSSQAPKLLFHYYDKDFNNEADTPDNFQSRRPNTSFCFLDIRSPGLGDTAMYLCATSRGGLDGNTEAFFGQGTRLTVV.

The rearrangement uses TRBV28 and TRBJ1-2; a weak D match, TRBD1 (6 bases). V was cut by 8 bases and J by 1 base, with 11 bases left in between. From germline, CDR1 is MDHEN and CDR2 SYDVKM. This CDR3 is 13 amino acids long. In DNA form, the CDR3 reads TGTGCCAGCTGGGGGCTTGGTAACTATGGCTACACCTTC. Protein sequence: CASWGLGNYGYTF.

This chain uses TRBV7-9 with TRBJ1-6; D might be TRBD1 (6 bases). Between the trimmed V and J ends, which lost 4 bases and 6 bases, there was a span of 13 bases. The germline gives CDR1 SEHNR, CDR2 FQNEAQ (reference sequence). The CDR3 has 15 amino acids. CDR3 DNA: TGTGCCAGCAGCTCAAAAGTCAGGGGTAATTCACCCCTCCACTTT. It specifies CASSSKVRGNSPLHF.

The gene calls are TRBV15 and TRBJ1-2, with 8 positions matching TRBD1. V lost 5 bases and J lost 5; bases outside the gene matches: 10. CDR3 length: 15 amino acids. Germline CDR1 reads LNHNV; CDR2 reads YYDKDF (reference sequence). CDR3 bases: TGTGCCACCAGCGGGTCCGGGACAGGATATTATGGCTACACCTTC. Translated, it gives CATSGSGTGYYGYTF.

V usage is TRBV24-1 and J usage is TRBJ2-7, with TRBD1 identical over 8 bases. Germline trimming cut 2 bases from V and 6 bases from J; bases unmatched to any gene: 2. From germline, CDR1 is KGHDR and CDR2 SFDVKD. This CDR3 region has 13 residues. CDR3 residues: CATSDWTGPEQYF. The CDR3 DNA reads as TGTGCCACCAGTGATTGGACAGGGCCCGAGCAGTACTTC.

The chain couples TRBV3-1 (or the pseudogene TRBV3-2) to TRBJ2-1; D is possibly TRBD1 (7 bases). This CDR3 contains 15 residues. CDR1 and CDR2 from the germline V gene are LGHDT and YNNKEL (reference sequence). The V end was cut by 4 bases, the J end by 1 base, with 11 bases between. CDR3 DNA sequence: TGTGCCAGCAGCCCCAGGGGGGATTCCTACAATGAGCAGTTCTTC. This gives the protein CASSPRGDSYNEQFF.

The V gene is TRBV5-1, the J gene TRBJ2-7, with TRBD2 matching 13 bases. The V gene end was trimmed by 4 bases and the J gene end by 3 bases; junction bases not matched to a gene: 4. Germline loops: CDR1 SGHRS, CDR2 YFSETQ. The CDR3 consists of 15 residues. The CDR3 DNA sequence: TGCGCCAGCAGCGTGACTAGCGGGGGGCACTACGAGCAGTACTTC. It yields the protein CASSVTSGGHYEQYF.

The rearrangement joins TRBV29-1 to TRBJ1-2; 10 bases are shared with TRBD1. Germline V gene data show CDR1 as SQVTM and CDR2 as ANQGSEA. The CDR3 sequence is 13 residues long. The junction had 4 bases not matched to a gene; V was cut back by 5 bases and J by 4 bases. The CDR3, as DNA: TGCAGCGTTTACGGACAGGGGGGCTATGGCTACACCTTC. Translated, it gives CSVYGQGGYGYTF. Full variable domain (missing parts from reference TRBV29-1 and TRBJ1-2): SAVISQKPSRDICQRGTSLTIQCQVDSQVTMMFWYRQQPGQSLTLIATANQGSEATYESGFVIDKFPISRPNLTFSTLTVSNMSPEDSSIYLCSVYGQGGYGYTFGSGTRLTVV.

Of note for this clone: The junction and the germline gene differ at one end; a read error may be behind it. This sequence joins TRBV7-3 and TRBJ2-2, with 10 nucleotides matching TRBD1. This CDR3 has 18 residues. Per the germline V gene, CDR1 is SGHTA and CDR2 is FQGTGA. The CDR3 sequence: CASSITGQGILRTGELFF. The CDR3 nucleotides are TGTGCCAGCAGCATAACGGGACAGGGGATTTTAAGGACCGGGGAGCTGTTTTTT.

This chain joins TRBV11-3 and TRBJ2-3; 8 bases are shared with TRBD1. Per the germline V gene, CDR1 is SGHNT and CDR2 is YENEEA. V was clipped by 2 bases and J by 4 bases; unmatched bases: 2. The CDR3 extends over 14 amino acids. CDR3 DNA: TGTGCCAGCAGCTTACACAGGGGGTCAGATACGCAGTATTTT. As protein: CASSLHRGSDTQYF. The complete variable domain, with remaining parts taken from reference TRBV11-3 and TRBJ2-3, reads EAGVVQSPRYKIIEKKQPVAFWCNPISGHNTLYWYLQNLGQGPELLIRYENEEAVDDSQLPKDRFSAERLKGVDSTLKIQPAELGDSAVYLCASSLHRGSDTQYFGPGTRLTVL.

The CDR3 is CASSLLSGNTIYF. The DNA of the CDR3 is TGTGCCAGCAGCTTACTGAGTGGAAACACCATATATTTT. This chain connects TRBV7-9 to TRBJ1-3; no clear D gene. V dropped 2 bases and J dropped 3 bases, with 5 bases sitting between them. There are 13 residues in the CDR3. The germline V gene encodes CDR1 SEHNR and CDR2 FQNEAQ (reference sequence).

The gene calls are TRBV28 and TRBJ2-5; TRBD1 is a possible D gene (5 bases). Germline V gene sequence: CDR1 MDHEN, CDR2 SYDVKM. Trimming cost V 6 bases and J 2 bases, with 16 bases left between them. This CDR3 region has 15 residues. CDR3 in DNA: TGTGCCAGCAGGCGCAGGTCAGGGCTACAAGAGACCCAGTACTTC. Translating it yields CASRRRSGLQETQYF.

The rearrangement joins TRBV4-2 to TRBJ1-4; D unclear. The CDR3 has 13 residues. CDR1 and CDR2 from the germline V gene are LGHNA and YNFKEQ. The V end was cut by 0 bases, the J end by 7 bases, with 6 bases between. The CDR3 region is CASSQDAGEKLFF. The CDR3 nucleotides are TGTGCCAGCAGCCAAGATGCCGGTGAAAAACTGTTTTTT.

The CDR3 DNA follows: TGTGCCAGCAGTTACGGGGGGGGAAGCGCTGAAGCTTTCTTT. It translates to CASSYGGGSAEAFF. V and J are TRBV6-5 and TRBJ1-1, with a tentative D call TRBD1 (5 bases). The CDR3 runs 14 residues. The V end lost 2 bases, the J end lost 6 bases, and 13 bases lay between the germline ends. Germline CDR1 and CDR2: MNHEY and SVGAGI.

The chain joins TRBV3-1 (or the pseudogene TRBV3-2) to TRBJ2-3; 7 bases match TRBD2. Looked up from germline, CDR1 is LGHDT and CDR2 is YNNKEL (reference sequence). The CDR3 totals 16 residues. V trimming: 2 bases; J trimming: 0 bases; junction bases outside the gene matches: 5. CDR3 amino acids: CASSQSSGTSTDTQYF. For the CDR3, the DNA is TGTGCCAGCAGCCAATCTAGCGGCACAAGCACAGATACGCAGTATTTT.

In DNA, the CDR3 is TGCAGCGGTAGTACTAGCGGGGGGGCCACCGGGGAGCTGTTTTTT. This codes for CSGSTSGGATGELFF. V and J are TRBV29-1 and TRBJ2-2, with 13 bases matching TRBD2. Trimming cost V 7 bases and J 4 bases; bases outside gene matches: 6. Germline V gives CDR1 SQVTM, CDR2 ANQGSEA. The CDR3 extends over 15 amino acids.

In its sample, this clone was seen once. The V and J genes are TRBV2 and TRBJ2-6, with D perhaps matching TRBD2 (5 bases). The V gene's germline CDR1 is SNHLY and CDR2 FYNNEI. V shed 8 bases and J shed 0 bases, with 11 bases lying between them. This CDR3 is 15 amino acids long. CDR3 nucleotide sequence: TGTGCCAGCGGAGGACGGGACTCTGGGGCCAACGTCCTGACTTTC. Encoded protein: CASGGRDSGANVLTF.

This clone was observed a few times. The chain combines TRBV7-9 with TRBJ1-2, with unresolved D. This CDR3 region has 14 residues. Germline V gene sequence: CDR1 SEHNR, CDR2 FQNEAQ (reference sequence). V shed 0 bases and J shed 6 bases, with 11 bases lying between them. Written as DNA, the CDR3 is TGTGCCAGCAGCTTAGCGCACAGTCGTGATGGCTACACCTTC. Its protein is CASSLAHSRDGYTF.

The CDR3 sequence is CASSQQTGRSSPLHF. CDR3 sequence (DNA): TGTGCCAGCAGTCAACAGACAGGGAGGAGCTCACCCCTCCACTTT. The chain joins TRBV27 to TRBJ1-6, with 7 bases lining up with TRBD1. The V gene end was trimmed by 5 bases and the J gene end by 10 bases; junction bases not matched to a gene: 11. Germline V CDR1 and CDR2: MNHEY, SMNVEV (reference sequence). This CDR3 has 15 amino acids.

The rearrangement uses TRBV5-6 and TRBJ1-2; unclear D gene. The CDR3 sequence is 13 residues long. V lost 2 bases and J 4 bases, leaving 9 bases between the germline ends. CDR1 and CDR2 (germline): SGHDT, YYEEEE. As DNA, the CDR3 is TGTGCCAGCAGCTTAACTGAAACCTATGGCTACACCTTC. Protein sequence: CASSLTETYGYTF.

This clone appeared once. The chain links TRBV28 to TRBJ2-2; D is possibly TRBD1 (5 bases). Trimming shortened V by 6 bases and J by 3 bases, and 8 bases separated the two germline ends. Germline-derived CDR1 and CDR2 are MDHEN and SYDVKM. CDR3 size: 13 residues. The CDR3 region is CASRDTDTGELFF. The CDR3 DNA reads TGTGCCAGCAGGGACACCGACACCGGGGAGCTGTTTTTT.

The chain uses TRBV5-5 and TRBJ1-4, with 11 bases fitting TRBD1. CDR3 length equals 18 residues. V lost 4 bases and J lost 5; bases outside the gene matches: 13. Germline assignment: CDR1 SGHKS and CDR2 YYEKEE (reference sequence). CDR3 nucleotide sequence: TGTGCCAGCAGCGCTTTGGGAGGACAGGGGGCGCGGAATGAAAAACTGTTTTTT. Translation: CASSALGGQGARNEKLFF. The whole variable domain, remainder taken from reference TRBV5-5 and TRBJ1-4, is DAGVTQSPTHLIKTRGQQVTLRCSPISGHKSVSWYQQVLGQGPQFIFQYYEKEERGRGNFPDRFSARQFPNYSSELNVNALLLGDSALYLCASSALGGQGARNEKLFFGSGTQLSVL.

The V call is TRBV10-3, the J call TRBJ1-5, with D unresolved. Between the trimmed V and J ends, which lost 0 bases and 2 bases, there was a span of 14 bases. Germline lookup yields CDR1 ENHRY and CDR2 SYGVKD. CDR3 length: 17 residues. The DNA for the CDR3 is TGTGCCATCAGTGAGTCGATAAGCCGACGGGGCAATCAGCCCCAGCATTTT. Translated, it gives CAISESISRRGNQPQHF.